This entry concerns a single T cell receptor (beta chain). From germline, CDR1 is MNHNS and CDR2 SASEGT. The CDR3 is made up of 17 amino acids. Trimming left V 2 bases short and J 0 bases short, with 14 bases between. The source of the sample is a study of blood T cell repertoires in COVID-19. Study-level information: The United States, Italy and Spain supplied acute and convalescent COVID-19 samples. Nucleic acid was either cDNA or gDNA, and it came from T cells, B-cell-depleted T cells, or PBMCs.

Methods used by the authors: Amplification of reference gene primers was used by the study to estimate nucleated cell counts. Produced via immunoSEQ multiplex PCR; TCRdb's table is partial and in-frame only. That table is the source of V, J and clone size, and D and trimming were worked out from the DNA. The sample contains roughly 180,000 clones, 80% to 85% of which appear only once. Enrollment of patients from Seattle took place during active infection, with longitudinal follow-up. The sequenced sample was peripheral blood. The receptor comes from a woman of 80 years or more with COVID-19, enrolled during active disease. The rearrangement joins TRBV6-1 to TRBJ1-3; no clear D. CDR3 nucleotides: TGTGCCAGCAGTGAAATGGGCAGGCTACGCTCTGGAAACACCATATATTTT. This sequence encodes CASSEMGRLRSGNTIYF.